This entry concerns a single TCR beta chain. This receptor's antigen is unknown. Per-nucleotide qualities are absent, and no much larger clonotype sits a single base away. The germline V and J ends show losses of 5 bases and 5 bases respectively, and no gene match explains 10 bases of the junction. The CDR3 starts with the cysteine, ends with the phenylalanine, and has 15 residues. Only the CDR3 region is kept as DNA, spanning 45 bases read in frame from base 1. The entry originates in a study of post-analysis software for immune sequencing data (dated by TCRdb to between 2014 and 2016). Notes on the research overall: Relapsing-remitting, secondary progressive and progressive-relapsing multiple sclerosis were recorded as disease courses, and subtype annotation was lacking for some patients. A subset of samples was prepared in parallel using single-end sample barcoding, then pooled and co-amplified after Illumina adapter ligation. Patient repertoires were compared against ten to eleven previously published healthy control repertoires from donors aged roughly 6 to 27 years. What the work shows at the level of the full study, not this receptor alone: Compared with controls, multiple sclerosis patients had significantly lower normalized Chao1 diversity, a finding suggesting substantial peripheral T-cell clonal expansion. Direct clustering with F measure revealed strong co-clustering of samples prepared in the same batch, which led to a batch-effect correction. The multiple sclerosis patient group was slightly younger than the control group. Significantly higher frequencies in patients than in controls were found for roughly 5 TRBV segments, including TRBV5-6, TRBV5-1 and TRBV20-1.

To demonstrate the VDJtools post-analysis software, TCR beta repertoires were profiled from the peripheral blood of about 13 young patients with multiple sclerosis. Multiple sclerosis patients were children and adolescents aged roughly 6 to 17 years. The library was produced with PCR. The run used an Illumina HiSeq 2500. To reduce PCR and sequencing biases, unique molecular identifiers were built into the TCR beta cDNA libraries. Per 1 to 10 million input T cells, around 500,000 cDNA molecules were obtained, such that each molecule approximated one T cell. Patient libraries were prepared and sequenced with the same protocol used for the earlier healthy control dataset. Samples belonging to the same batch were prepared together, multiplexed and sequenced on a shared HiSeq lane. The authors' pipeline ran thus. Raw barcoded reads were processed with MIGEC, and single-read molecular identifier groups were discarded before consensus assembly and CDR3 extraction. Clonotype tables were post-analysed with VDJtools, normalizing diversity by down-sampling all datasets to the smallest sample size. To correct batch-related cross-sample contamination, repertoire overlap clustering matched CDR3 amino acid sequences but not nucleotide sequences. The public reads were quality trimmed at Q25 with fastp and then assembled into clones with MiXCR by TCRdb, keeping productive beta chains. Every entry covers one CDR3 protein and lists the most common genes and DNA from its rows. These V and J calls rely on TCRdb rather than the paper's analysis. This sample holds roughly 730,000 distinct CDR3 sequences; just under 30% were observed only once. Jointly, the top ten make up 0.56% of the sample.

This TCR was recovered from a girl between 5 and 17 years old with multiple sclerosis. The sequence joins TRBV12-3 or TRBV12-4 to TRBJ1-2; 8 bases in the middle match TRBD1. Sequencing was done on a sample of blood. The DNA sequence follows: TGTGCCAGCAGTCTCACCCAGGGGGCCACATATGGCTACACCTTC. It is translated as CASSLTQGATYGYTF.